One sample yielded the 2 T cell receptor beta chains listed below, sequenced in a study of neurological immune-mediated disorders. Each CDR3 protein gets one entry after TCRdb re-called the 5' RACE reads with MiXCR. The table has 60,000 to 85,000 distinct CDR3 sequences, roughly 4.4% seen once. Sequencing input: PBMCs. The receptors shown here come from a woman aged 70-85 years with multiple sclerosis.

This clonotype was seen many times. This chain joins TRBV24-1 and TRBJ2-5; D is uncertain. The CDR3 runs 13 residues. Trimming took 4 bases from V and 0 from J, leaving 5 bases between them. The germline V gene encodes CDR1 KGHDR and CDR2 SFDVKD. The CDR3 sequence is CATSDSNQETQYF. The DNA for the CDR3 is TGTGCCACCAGTGACTCGAACCAAGAGACCCAGTACTTC.

This clonotype was counted at least ten times. The rearrangement links TRBV25-1 to TRBJ2-7; 10 nucleotides agree with TRBD1. V lost 3 bases and J lost 2; bases outside the gene matches: 4. This CDR3 is built from 15 residues. The V gene's germline CDR1 is MGHDK and CDR2 SYGVNS. The CDR3 loop is CASSDTGQGAYEQYF. The CDR3 coding sequence is TGTGCCAGCAGTGATACCGGACAGGGGGCCTACGAGCAGTACTTC.